Presented here are 5 T cell receptor beta chains from one specimen sequenced in a study of siplizumab effects on memory and regulatory T cells. Profiled with immunoSEQ multiplex PCR; TCRdb holds only in-frame clones, not every one. The sample has about 120,000 clones; around 94% are singletons. The source material was non-Treg CD4+ T cells sorted from blood. The receptor set was obtained from a human donor in good health.

This clone was picked up one time. The chain carries TRBV5-6 and TRBJ2-2, with D uncertain. The CDR3 is 12 residues long. The ends were cut back, 4 bases at V and 5 bases at J, with 6 bases in the middle. CDR1 is SGHDT, CDR2 YYEEEE, per germline. This chain's CDR3 is CASSPRTGELFF. CDR3 DNA sequence: TGTGCCAGCAGCCCGAGGACCGGGGAGCTGTTTTTT.

This chain connects TRBV19 to TRBJ1-1, with TRBD1 matching 7 bases. The CDR3 has 15 amino acids. The germline V gene encodes CDR1 LNHDA and CDR2 SQIVND (reference sequence). With 4 bases clipped from V and 5 bases from J, the junction kept 10 bases outside the gene matches. The CDR3 nucleotides read TGTGCCAGTAGTACCCGGACAGGTCCGGGGACTGAAGCTTTCTTT. This gives the protein CASSTRTGPGTEAFF. The whole variable domain, remainder taken from reference TRBV19 and TRBJ1-1, is DGGITQSPKYLFRKEGQNVTLSCEQNLNHDAMYWYRQDPGQGLRLIYYSQIVNDFQKGDIAEGYSVSREKKESFPLTVTSAQKNPTAFYLCASSTRTGPGTEAFFGQGTRLTVV.

The chain couples TRBV11-3 to TRBJ2-3, with D possibly TRBD2 on 6 matching bases. This CDR3 has 13 residues. Germline V CDR1 and CDR2: SGHNT, YENEEA. V was trimmed by 5 bases and J by 5 bases, leaving 11 bases between them. The DNA for the CDR3 is TGTGCCAGCAGCCAGGGAGGTGGAGATACGCAGTATTTT. Translated, it gives CASSQGGGDTQYF.

The chain uses TRBV6-6 and TRBJ1-3; D gene uncertain. Germline loops: CDR1 MNHNY, CDR2 SVGAGI (reference sequence). With 2 bases removed from V and 2 bases from J, the gap between germline ends came to 4 bases. The CDR3 covers 13 residues. As DNA, the CDR3 is TGTGCCAGCAGTTACAGTGCTGGAAACACCATATATTTT. Its protein is CASSYSAGNTIYF.

This chain uses TRBV5-6 with TRBJ1-2; 7 bases map to TRBD1. Germline V gene sequence: CDR1 SGHDT, CDR2 YYEEEE. The length of the CDR3 is 14 residues. With 3 bases clipped from V and 4 bases from J, the junction kept 6 bases outside the gene matches. Here the CDR3 reads CASSYRGRGYGYTF. The CDR3 DNA reads as TGTGCCAGCAGCTACAGGGGTCGAGGCTATGGCTACACCTTC.